This TCR beta chain derives from a study of blood T cell repertoires in COVID-19. At the level of the study: Samples taken during acute and convalescent COVID-19 were collected in the United States, Italy and Spain.

Trimming cost V 4 bases and J 9 bases, with 10 bases left between them. The CDR3 extends over 12 amino acids. Germline V gene lookup returns CDR1 LGHDT and CDR2 YNNKEL (reference sequence). Sequencing was performed with immunoSEQ multiplex PCR; in TCRdb, only in-frame clones are kept and a portion is missing. Of a few hundred thousand clones listed, about 89% are singletons. This sequence originates from a woman aged 40 to 50 who had recovered from COVID-19. This sequence joins TRBV3-1 (or the pseudogene TRBV3-2) and TRBJ2-1, with D perhaps TRBD1 (5 bases). Sequencing input: peripheral blood. The CDR3 reads CASSRLQGEQFF. CDR3 DNA: TGTGCCAGCAGCCGTCTCCAGGGTGAGCAGTTCTTC.